Below are 28 T cell receptor beta chains sequenced from a single sample in a study of vaccination and CD4 T cells after COVID-19. No cognate antigen is known for these TCRs. The Oncomine TCR Beta short-read assay was what sequenced the DNA obtained from cultured CD4+ T cells. TCRdb recomputed calls from the PCR reads with MiXCR, one row per CDR3 protein. The sample holds some 25,000 distinct CDR3 sequences, approximately 50% seen once. The treatment here: roughly 10-day PBMC culture with coronavirus spike peptide pools or control peptides (ViraFEST assay). Sequencing was done on a sample of CD4+ T cells from blood, cultured in vitro. The receptors come from a human donor who had recovered from COVID-19.

This clonotype has just one count. The V call is TRBV2, the J call TRBJ1-1; tentative D call: TRBD1 (5 bases). The V gene lost 7 bases and the J gene lost 0 bases, with 15 bases spanning the gap. Germline CDR1 and CDR2: SNHLY and FYNNEI. This CDR3 spans 15 amino acids. The CDR3, as DNA: TGTGCCAGCACCCCGGTCTGGGGCATGAACACTGAAGCTTTCTTT. This gives the protein CASTPVWGMNTEAFF.

The rearrangement joins TRBV6-1 to TRBJ1-1; a weak D match, TRBD1 (5 bases). Trimming stripped 7 bases from V and 7 bases from J, with 19 bases between. Germline CDR1 MNHNS, CDR2 SASEGT. The CDR3 is 14 amino acids. DNA of the CDR3: TGTGCCAGCACCTTTTCCCCCAGGGAGGTTGAAGCTTTCTTT. Protein product: CASTFSPREVEAFF.

This chain uses TRBV6-1 with TRBJ2-3; the match to TRBD2 covers 9 bases. The V gene's germline CDR1 is MNHNS and CDR2 SASEGT. V lost 2 bases and J lost 10; bases outside the gene matches: 7. The CDR3 extends over 14 amino acids. The DNA for the CDR3 is TGTGCCAGCAGTGAATATTTAGCGGGGGACCCGCAGTATTTT. It yields the protein CASSEYLAGDPQYF.

This clonotype appeared a few times. The J gene is TRBJ2-7, the V gene TRBV11-3; 9 bases line up with TRBD2. Trimming at V came to 2 bases and at J to 3 bases, leaving 5 bases not matched to a gene. The CDR3 contains 15 residues. Per the germline V gene, CDR1 is SGHNT and CDR2 is YENEEA. In DNA form, the CDR3 reads TGTGCCAGCAGCTTAACTGCGGGGGGGCTCTACGAGCAGTACTTC. Translating gives CASSLTAGGLYEQYF.

This chain uses TRBV28 with TRBJ2-3; tentatively, D is TRBD1 (6 bases). Per germline, CDR1 MDHEN and CDR2 SYDVKM. The ends were cut back, 7 bases at V and 2 bases at J, with 16 bases in the middle. CDR3 length: 15 residues. The chain's CDR3 is CASIYRAGATDTQYF. CDR3 sequence (DNA): TGTGCCAGCATCTACCGGGCAGGGGCCACAGATACGCAGTATTTT. Full variable domain (remainder filled in from reference TRBV28 and TRBJ2-3): DVKVTQSSRYLVKRTGEKVFLECVQDMDHENMFWYRQDPGLGLRLIYFSYDVKMKEKGDIPEGYSVSREKKERFSLILESASTNQTSMYLCASIYRAGATDTQYFGPGTRLTVL.

The gene calls are TRBV4-1 and TRBJ1-5; weak D call: TRBD1 (6 bases). Germline loops: CDR1 MGHRA, CDR2 YSYEKL. Trimming stripped 3 bases from V and 3 bases from J, with 9 bases between. This CDR3 contains 14 residues. CDR3 sequence (DNA): TGCGCCAGCAGCCAGGACAGAAACAATCAGCCCCAGCATTTT. Its translation is CASSQDRNNQPQHF.

This clonotype was seen more than once but under ten times. V is TRBV6-1 and J is TRBJ1-5; 7 positions match TRBD1. There are 13 residues in the CDR3. Germline V CDR1 and CDR2: MNHNS, SASEGT. V dropped 5 bases and J dropped 3; count of bases not matched to a gene: 1. The CDR3, as DNA: TGTGCCAGCAGTACAGGGGCCAATCAGCCCCAGCATTTT. Protein: CASSTGANQPQHF.

The rearrangement uses TRBV10-2 and TRBJ2-7, with TRBD2 matching 10 bases. The junction had 8 bases not matched to a gene; V was cut back by 2 bases and J by 7 bases. The CDR3 length is 15 residues. CDR1 WSHSY and CDR2 SAAADI come from the germline V gene. DNA of the CDR3: TGCGCCAGCAGTGAGCCGGCTAGCGGGAGCTTGGAGCAGTACTTC. Its translation: CASSEPASGSLEQYF.

This clonotype was observed a handful of times. DNA of the CDR3: TGTGCCAGCAGCTTACAGGGGCGAACTAACTATGGCTACACCTTC. As protein: CASSLQGRTNYGYTF. The chain combines TRBV11-2 with TRBJ1-2; D is perhaps TRBD1 (6 bases). The CDR3 covers 15 residues. Looked up from germline, CDR1 is SGHAT and CDR2 is FQNNGV. V shed 2 bases and J shed 0 bases, with 10 bases lying between them.

CDR3 loop: CAWARGEGYEQYF. The CDR3 bases are TGTGCCTGGGCCAGGGGGGAGGGCTACGAGCAGTACTTC. The chain combines TRBV30 with TRBJ2-7, with D perhaps TRBD1 or TRBD2 (7 bases each). In germline, CDR1 is GTSNPN, CDR2 SVGIG (reference sequence). There are 13 residues in the CDR3. Trimming removed 5 bases at V and 3 bases at J, with 14 bases between.

The chain recombines TRBV18 with TRBJ2-7; 11 positions agree with TRBD2. CDR3 length: 15 amino acids. With 6 bases clipped from V and 2 bases from J, the junction kept 6 bases outside the gene matches. The germline V gene has CDR1 KGHSH and CDR2 LQKENI. Here the CDR3 DNA reads TGTGCCAGCTCGCAACCGGGACTAGCGGCCTACGAGCAGTACTTC. As protein: CASSQPGLAAYEQYF.

In its sample, this clonotype was seen a few times. CDR3 sequence reads: CASSLLGGQGNTGELFF. The CDR3 coding sequence is TGTGCCAGCAGTTTGCTGGGGGGACAGGGAAACACCGGGGAGCTGTTTTTT. The chain joins TRBV27 to TRBJ2-2; 9 bases agree with TRBD1. Germline trimming cut 3 bases from V and 2 bases from J; bases unmatched to any gene: 7. The CDR3 runs to 17 residues. The V gene's germline CDR1 is MNHEY and CDR2 SMNVEV (reference sequence).

This CDR3 reads CSARPGTANTEAFF. The CDR3 DNA follows: TGCAGTGCTCGCCCGGGGACAGCGAACACTGAAGCTTTCTTT. The chain employs TRBV20-1 and TRBJ1-1; TRBD1 agrees at 7 bases. This CDR3 spans 14 amino acids. The V and J ends lost 5 bases and 1 base, in that order; junction bases with no gene match: 7. Germline V gene data show CDR1 as DFQATT and CDR2 as SNEGSKA (reference sequence).

This clonotype was found a few times. The rearrangement uses TRBV20-1 and TRBJ1-6; 7 bases map to TRBD1. V was pared by 4 bases and J by 9 bases, with 6 bases of the junction left unmatched. Germline assignment: CDR1 DFQATT and CDR2 SNEGSKA (reference sequence). CDR3 length: 13 amino acids. The CDR3 loop is CSATRQGGSPLHF. Here the CDR3 DNA reads TGCAGTGCTACCCGACAGGGCGGTTCACCCCTCCACTTT.

J is TRBJ2-3 and V is TRBV20-1; no clear D. From germline, CDR1 is DFQATT and CDR2 SNEGSKA (reference sequence). Trimming pared 2 bases from V and 6 bases from J, leaving 6 bases between. This CDR3 has 11 amino acids. CDR3 DNA: TGCAGTGCTAGACCTTTGGATACGCAGTATTTT. Translated, it gives CSARPLDTQYF.

The chain carries TRBV20-1 and TRBJ2-3; TRBD1 is a possible D gene (5 bases). Germline values: CDR1 DFQATT, CDR2 SNEGSKA (reference sequence). V shed 7 bases and J shed 0 bases, with 11 bases lying between them. The CDR3 covers 13 residues. The CDR3 protein is CSVGAGSTDTQYF. CDR3 DNA sequence: TGCAGTGTAGGAGCAGGGAGCACAGATACGCAGTATTTT.

CDR3 coding DNA: TGTGCCAGCAGTCCCCAACCCCCGGGACTAGCTTCCAATGAGCAGTTCTTC. Its translation: CASSPQPPGLASNEQFF. V and J are TRBV7-2 and TRBJ2-1; 9 bases line up with TRBD2. Per germline, CDR1 SGHTA and CDR2 FQGNSA. The CDR3 runs 17 residues. V lost 6 bases, J lost 6 bases, and 15 bases stayed unmatched. The full variable domain, its missing parts supplied by reference TRBV7-2 and TRBJ2-1, is GAGVSQSPSNKVTEKGKDVELRCDPISGHTALYWYRQSLGQGLEFLIYFQGNSAPDKSGLPSDRFSAERTGGSVSTLTIQRTQQEDSAVYLCASSPQPPGLASNEQFFGPGTRLTVL.

The chain is built from TRBV7-2 and TRBJ1-5; no clear D gene. Trimming took 3 bases from V and 1 from J, leaving 4 bases between them. Germline V CDR1 and CDR2: SGHTA, FQGNSA. The CDR3 is 13 amino acids. Here the CDR3 DNA reads TGTGCCAGCAGCTTCTGGAGCAATCAGCCCCAGCATTTT. This sequence encodes CASSFWSNQPQHF.

This clonotype has more than one count but fewer than ten. The rearrangement links TRBV24-1 to TRBJ1-5; tentative D call: TRBD1 (6 bases). Germline V lookup: CDR1 KGHDR, CDR2 SFDVKD. CDR3 size: 16 residues. Deletions cut 4 bases from V and 7 bases from J, with 19 bases between. The CDR3 coding sequence is TGTGCCACCAGTGACCCGGGCCGGGGGGCTGACCAGCCCCAGCATTTT. Translated, it gives CATSDPGRGADQPQHF.

V gene TRBV27 combines with J gene TRBJ2-5, with a weak D call TRBD2 (6 bases). The germline gives CDR1 MNHEY, CDR2 SMNVEV (reference sequence). The CDR3 contains 17 residues. V was shortened by 6 bases and J by 2 bases, with 22 bases between the two germline ends. The CDR3 loop reads CASSRSPGGVTQETQYF. The CDR3 bases are TGTGCCAGCAGCCGCTCCCCCGGCGGGGTCACTCAAGAGACCCAGTACTTC.

This chain joins TRBV20-1 and TRBJ2-3; D is undetermined. Germline V gene lookup returns CDR1 DFQATT and CDR2 SNEGSKA (reference sequence). The CDR3 consists of 13 residues. V gave up 3 bases and J gave up 6 bases, with 13 bases separating them. This chain's CDR3 is CSARTLLVDTQYF. The CDR3, as DNA: TGCAGTGCTAGGACCCTACTTGTGGATACGCAGTATTTT.

This clonotype was counted between two and nine times. This chain connects TRBV20-1 to TRBJ2-5; D call uncertain. The CDR3 consists of 14 residues. V dropped 1 base and J dropped 2 bases, with 11 bases sitting between them. Germline CDR1 DFQATT, CDR2 SNEGSKA (reference sequence). The CDR3 reads CSARVDGKQETQYF. The CDR3 DNA follows: TGCAGTGCTAGAGTTGACGGAAAGCAAGAGACCCAGTACTTC.

This clonotype was observed a few times. This chain connects TRBV20-1 to TRBJ1-5, with a possible D match to TRBD1 (5 bases). This CDR3 has 17 amino acids. Germline V gene sequence: CDR1 DFQATT, CDR2 SNEGSKA (reference sequence). The V and J ends lost 0 bases and 3 bases respectively, with 18 bases between them. CDR3 coding DNA: TGCAGTGCTAGAGATCCCGCAGGGAACTTGGCCAATCAGCCCCAGCATTTT. Amino acid sequence: CSARDPAGNLANQPQHF.

The J gene is TRBJ2-5, the V gene TRBV6-5, with 9 positions matching TRBD2. Trimming at V came to 4 bases and at J to 5 bases, leaving 17 bases not matched to a gene. The CDR3 loop spans 18 amino acids. Per the germline V gene, CDR1 is MNHEY and CDR2 is SVGAGI. The CDR3 here is CASSFRWRGGPTEETQYF. The CDR3 nucleotides are TGTGCCAGCAGTTTCCGTTGGCGGGGGGGCCCAACAGAGGAGACCCAGTACTTC.

The chain couples TRBV28 to TRBJ2-3, with 10 bases matching TRBD2. This CDR3 has 16 amino acids. V lost 6 bases to trimming and J lost 1 base; unmatched junction nucleotides: 7. Germline lookup yields CDR1 MDHEN and CDR2 SYDVKM. The CDR3 region has the DNA TGTGCCAGCAGCCCAGGAGGGACTAGCGGCACAGATACGCAGTATTTT. Protein: CASSPGGTSGTDTQYF.

This chain links TRBV27 with TRBJ1-2, with D uncertain. The CDR3 runs 13 residues. Germline V gene sequence: CDR1 MNHEY, CDR2 SMNVEV (reference sequence). Trimming took 6 bases from V and 2 from J, leaving 10 bases between them. The CDR3 region is CASSLTANYGYTF. In DNA form, the CDR3 reads TGTGCCAGCAGCCTAACCGCCAACTATGGCTACACCTTC.

This clonotype was recorded a few times. The CDR3 is CASSTLYNEQFF. CDR3 in DNA: TGTGCCAGCAGTACACTCTACAATGAGCAGTTCTTC. The chain combines TRBV28 with TRBJ2-1; D gene uncertain. The CDR3 has 12 residues. V shed 5 bases and J shed 3 bases, with 5 bases lying between them. Germline CDR1 is MDHEN and CDR2 is SYDVKM.

In this sample, this clonotype turned up once. The chain joins TRBV28 to TRBJ1-5; D is perhaps TRBD1 (6 bases). This CDR3 is 12 amino acids long. Looked up from germline, CDR1 is MDHEN and CDR2 is SYDVKM. V was trimmed by 4 bases and J by 6 bases, leaving 7 bases between them. The DNA for the CDR3 is TGTGCCAGCAGTTCAGGGGTTCAGCCCCAGCATTTT. This gives the protein CASSSGVQPQHF.